Listed below are T cell receptor beta chains from one sample, sequenced in a study of cytomegalovirus exposure and HLA in healthy donors. The method was immunoSEQ multiplex PCR; TCRdb's version includes in-frame clones alone and lacks a portion of them. The table has 200,000 to 250,000 clones, about 80% seen once. What was sequenced was PBMCs. The receptors originated from a woman aged 60-70 years in good health and CMV-seropositive. Each CDR3 is given with its conserved first and last residue. A D gene is named only where the DNA matches it firmly. Clone size appears in some rows only: once, few, many, or a class for an expanded clone.

CDR3 length	clone size	D gene	V gene	J gene	CDR3 protein	CDR3 DNA
13	-	-	TRBV18	TRBJ2-7	CASSPEASYEQYF	TGTGCCAGCTCACCGGAGGCCTCCTACGAGCAGTACTTC
16	-	-	TRBV5-4	TRBJ1-1	CASSLAHSIRKTEAFF	TGTGCCAGCAGCTTGGCCCACAGTATTCGGAAGACTGAAGCTTTCTTT
16	-	TRBD2	TRBV5-1	TRBJ2-3	CASSPDAGGPTDTQYF	TGCGCCAGCAGCCCGGATGCGGGAGGGCCGACAGATACGCAGTATTTT
16	-	-	TRBV7-9	TRBJ1-2	CSSSPKMTAPGYGYTF	TGTTCCAGCAGCCCCAAGATGACAGCGCCAGGCTATGGCTACACCTTC
15	few	-	TRBV19	TRBJ1-1	CASSKGPTGSTEAFF	TGTGCCAGTAGTAAGGGACCCACAGGGAGCACTGAAGCTTTCTTT
17	-	-	TRBV4-1	TRBJ2-7	CASSQLALTTYYEWQYF	TGCGCCAGCAGCCAACTAGCCCTGACTACCTACTACGAGTGGCAGTACTTC
16	-	-	TRBV9	TRBJ1-3	CASSVAGRGYGNTIYF	TGTGCCAGCAGCGTAGCTGGAAGGGGGTATGGAAACACCATATATTTT
13	-	-	TRBV6-5	TRBJ2-7	CASSYSRGFEQYF	TGTGCCAGCAGTTACTCGAGGGGGTTCGAGCAGTACTTC
19	few	-	TRBV27	TRBJ1-2	CASSLNRPSSRAQGYGYTF	TGTGCCAGCAGTTTAAACCGCCCTAGCTCCCGGGCCCAGGGGTATGGCTACACCTTC
13	-	TRBD1	TRBV29-1	TRBJ2-7	CSVEQGIPYEQYF	TGCAGCGTAGAACAGGGGATCCCCTACGAGCAGTACTTC
14	-	-	TRBV14	TRBJ1-1	CASSLQGKGTEAFF	TGTGCCAGCAGCCTACAGGGAAAAGGCACTGAAGCTTTCTTT
15	-	TRBD2	TRBV9	TRBJ2-1	CASSLRLAGYNEQFF	TGTGCCAGCAGCTTACGACTAGCGGGGTACAATGAGCAGTTCTTC
14	-	TRBD2	TRBV7-2	TRBJ2-2	CASSGLAVVGELFF	TGTGCCAGCAGCGGTCTAGCGGTGGTCGGGGAGCTGTTTTTT
14	-	-	TRBV7-9	TRBJ1-5	CSSSLRSSNQPQHF	TGTTCCAGCAGCCTAAGGAGCTCCAATCAGCCCCAGCATTTT
14	-	TRBD1	TRBV10-1	TRBJ1-1	CASSKGQMNTEAFF	TGCGCCAGCAGTAAGGGACAGATGAACACTGAAGCTTTCTTT
14	-	TRBD1	TRBV19	TRBJ1-6	CASSMDRGPSPLHF	TGTGCCAGTAGTATGGACAGGGGGCCTTCACCCCTCCACTTT
12	-	-	TRBV4-1	TRBJ1-1	CASSQDVQKAFF	TGCGCCAGCAGCCAAGATGTACAGAAAGCTTTCTTT
14	-	TRBD1	TRBV6-6	TRBJ1-3	CASRTGLSGNTIYF	TGTGCCAGCCGGACAGGCCTCTCTGGAAACACCATATATTTT
14	-	-	TRBV6-5	TRBJ1-4	CASSPRGIGEKLFF	TGTGCCAGCAGTCCGAGAGGGATCGGTGAAAAACTGTTTTTT
16	-	-	TRBV30	TRBJ2-3	CAWSVLGERGRDTQYF	TGTGCCTGGAGTGTACTTGGGGAACGAGGGAGGGATACGCAGTATTTT
17	once	TRBD2	TRBV5-1	TRBJ2-7	CASSTRLAGGVSYEQYF	TGCGCCAGCAGCACGAGACTAGCGGGAGGGGTTTCCTACGAGCAGTACTTC
13	-	TRBD2	TRBV10-3	TRBJ2-7	CAGSPSGGYEQYF	TGTGCCGGATCTCCCAGCGGGGGCTACGAGCAGTACTTC
15	-	-	TRBV5-1	TRBJ1-2	CASSLSEGMNYGYTF	TGCGCCAGCAGCTTGTCGGAGGGGATGAACTATGGCTACACCTTC
15	-	TRBD2	TRBV19	TRBJ2-3	CASSPRGGLTDTQYF	TGTGCCAGTAGTCCGCGGGGGGGTCTCACAGATACGCAGTATTTT
17	few	TRBD1	TRBV27	TRBJ2-5	CASSLTTGSLIPETQYF	TGTGCCAGCAGTTTAACGACAGGGTCCCTTATTCCGGAGACCCAGTACTTC
14	few	-	TRBV5-1	TRBJ2-1	CASSPLNQGIEQFF	TGCGCCAGCAGCCCACTTAATCAGGGAATTGAGCAGTTCTTC
17	-	-	TRBV9	TRBJ2-1	CASSEAGRVNSYNEQFF	TGTGCCAGCAGCGAGGCGGGACGGGTCAACTCCTACAATGAGCAGTTCTTC
14	-	TRBD1	TRBV30	TRBJ1-4	CAWSVGTGNEKLFF	TGTGCCTGGAGTGTAGGGACAGGAAATGAAAAACTGTTTTTT
16	-	TRBD1	TRBV15	TRBJ1-2	CATSTRGTGSSYGYTF	TGTGCCACCAGCACCCGAGGGACAGGGTCCAGCTATGGCTACACCTTC
16	-	TRBD2	TRBV2	TRBJ2-3	CASSERLAGVVDTQYF	TGTGCCAGCAGTGAACGGCTAGCGGGAGTCGTAGATACGCAGTATTTT
14	-	TRBD1	TRBV5-1	TRBJ2-4	CASSLWGQGNIQYF	TGCGCCAGCAGCTTGTGGGGACAGGGGAACATTCAGTACTTC
16	-	TRBD1	TRBV5-5	TRBJ1-1	CASSHGQGLMNTEAFF	TGTGCCAGCAGCCACGGACAGGGGCTGATGAACACTGAAGCTTTCTTT
16	-	TRBD2	TRBV10-1	TRBJ2-5	CASSEFPAGGPETQYF	TGCGCCAGCAGTGAGTTCCCAGCGGGAGGGCCAGAGACCCAGTACTTC
14	-	-	TRBV5-5	TRBJ1-5	CASSSGGFDQPQHF	TGTGCCAGCAGCTCCGGGGGTTTCGATCAGCCCCAGCATTTT
16	-	-	TRBV9	TRBJ1-3	CASSSGGPSSGNTIYF	TGTGCCAGCAGCTCCGGAGGACCGAGCTCTGGAAACACCATATATTTT
16	-	TRBD2	TRBV7-6	TRBJ2-7	CASSAEERGAYYEQYF	TGTGCCAGCAGCGCGGAGGAGCGGGGAGCTTACTACGAGCAGTACTTC
12	-	TRBD1	TRBV6-5	TRBJ2-7	CASSDRVEKQYF	TGTGCCAGCAGTGACAGGGTCGAGAAGCAGTACTTC
13	-	TRBD1	TRBV29-1	TRBJ1-1	CSVGQGGETEAFF	TGCAGCGTGGGACAGGGAGGTGAGACTGAAGCTTTCTTT
15	-	TRBD1	TRBV30	TRBJ1-2	CAWSVGEDRENGYTF	TGTGCCTGGAGTGTGGGTGAGGACAGGGAGAATGGCTACACCTTC
13	-	-	TRBV18	TRBJ2-1	CASSPPTVNEQFF	TGTGCCAGCTCACCACCGACTGTGAATGAGCAGTTCTTC
15	-	TRBD2	TRBV27	TRBJ2-7	CASSISGRGSYEQYF	TGTGCCAGCAGTATTAGCGGGAGAGGATCCTACGAGCAGTACTTC
14	-	TRBD1	TRBV18	TRBJ2-7	CASSQGARRVEQYF	TGTGCCAGCTCGCAGGGGGCACGCAGGGTCGAGCAGTACTTC
13	-	-	TRBV28	TRBJ2-7	CASSPGQSYEQYF	TGTGCCAGCAGTCCCGGACAGTCCTACGAGCAGTACTTC
14	few	-	TRBV5-6	TRBJ1-2	CASNPTGTNYGYTF	TGTGCCAGCAACCCAACCGGGACAAATTATGGCTACACCTTC
16	-	TRBD2	TRBV19	TRBJ2-7	CASSPRGGGTSYEQYF	TGTGCCAGTAGTCCCCGGGGGGGCGGGACCTCCTACGAGCAGTACTTC
14	-	TRBD1	TRBV18	TRBJ1-2	CASSPGTGFYGYTF	TGTGCCAGCTCACCAGGGACAGGATTCTATGGCTACACCTTC
16	-	TRBD2	TRBV19	TRBJ2-7	CASSTDSGGRPYEQYF	TGTGCCAGTAGTACGGATAGCGGGGGACGACCCTACGAGCAGTACTTC
13	-	TRBD2	TRBV6-5	TRBJ2-7	CASRAGGPAEQYF	TGTGCCAGCAGGGCGGGAGGTCCGGCCGAGCAGTACTTC
15	-	TRBD2	TRBV18	TRBJ2-1	CASSPPGLAGDEQFF	TGTGCCAGCTCACCACCGGGACTAGCGGGAGATGAGCAGTTCTTC
14	few	-	TRBV6-1	TRBJ1-5	CASRIILSNQPQHF	TGTGCCAGCAGGATCATTCTAAGCAATCAGCCCCAGCATTTT
17	-	TRBD2	TRBV29-1	TRBJ2-7	CSATSGASSGDPYEQYF	TGCAGCGCCACTTCGGGGGCTTCTAGCGGGGATCCCTACGAGCAGTACTTC
14	-	TRBD1	TRBV5-4	TRBJ2-7	CASSSGQGGYEQYF	TGTGCCAGCAGTTCGGGACAGGGCGGATACGAGCAGTACTTC
16	-	TRBD1	TRBV5-1	TRBJ2-3	CASSRDRGRLGDTQYF	TGCGCCAGCAGCAGGGACAGGGGGCGCCTTGGAGATACGCAGTATTTT
14	-	-	TRBV6-5	TRBJ2-7	CASSPWLAPYEQYF	TGTGCCAGCAGTCCTTGGCTAGCTCCCTACGAGCAGTACTTC
14	-	-	TRBV13	TRBJ2-3	CASSLRGHTDTQYF	TGTGCCAGCAGCTTAAGGGGACACACAGATACGCAGTATTTT
15	-	TRBD1	TRBV27	TRBJ1-5	CASSPGTGGNQPQHF	TGTGCCAGCAGTCCCGGGACAGGTGGCAATCAGCCCCAGCATTTT